These 31 T cell receptor beta chains were all obtained from the same sample, sequenced in a study of blood T cell repertoires in COVID-19. Clones were sequenced by immunoSEQ multiplex PCR, and TCRdb holds only the in-frame ones, with some missing. The sample shows about 85,000 clones, 80% to 85% of them seen only once. Source material: peripheral blood. Source of these receptors: a man aged 55 to 70 with acute or convalescent COVID-19.

The J gene is TRBJ1-4, the V gene TRBV6-5; 7 bases fit TRBD1. The CDR3 is 14 residues long. Germline assignment: CDR1 MNHEY and CDR2 SVGAGI. Losses at the gene ends were 4 bases for V and 5 bases for J; bases not matched to a gene: 4. The CDR3 DNA reads as TGTGCCAGCAGTTTTACAGGGGTAAATGAAAAACTGTTTTTT. This encodes CASSFTGVNEKLFF.

The chain carries TRBV7-3 and TRBJ2-3; D might be TRBD2 (6 bases). Trimming took 5 bases from V and 5 from J, leaving 14 bases between them. The CDR3 covers 14 residues. The germline gives CDR1 SGHTA, CDR2 FQGTGA. CDR3: CASSTRERGDTQYF. CDR3 bases: TGTGCCAGCAGCACCCGGGAGAGAGGAGATACGCAGTATTTT.

V usage is TRBV7-9 and J usage is TRBJ1-1, with 7 bases that match TRBD1. The CDR3 consists of 14 residues. V was clipped by 5 bases and J by 3 bases; unmatched bases: 6. Germline V gene sequence: CDR1 SEHNR, CDR2 FQNEAQ (reference sequence). CDR3 in amino acids: CASSKVQGDTEAFF. CDR3 bases: TGTGCCAGCAGCAAAGTGCAGGGGGACACTGAAGCTTTCTTT.

The chain uses TRBV6-5 and TRBJ1-2; 11 nucleotides line up with TRBD1. With 0 bases clipped from V and 7 bases from J, the junction kept 4 bases outside the gene matches. In germline, CDR1 is MNHEY, CDR2 SVGAGI. The CDR3 sequence is 15 residues long. DNA for the CDR3: TGTGCCAGCAGTTACTCGGGGACAGGGGGTATTGGCTACACCTTC. Its translation is CASSYSGTGGIGYTF.

This clone was seen just once. This chain uses TRBV19 with TRBJ1-2, with TRBD1 identical over 9 bases. In germline, CDR1 is LNHDA, CDR2 SQIVND (reference sequence). This CDR3 has 13 amino acids. Trimming removed 5 bases from V and 9 bases from J; junction bases left unmatched: 7. Here the CDR3 reads CASSPRGQGRYTF. In DNA, the CDR3 is TGTGCCAGTAGTCCCCGAGGACAGGGGCGCTACACCTTC.

Regarding this clone: Other DNA sequences in this sample translate to the same CDR3. The chain links TRBV5-1 to TRBJ1-6; D is ambiguous. The V and J ends lost 0 bases and 11 bases respectively, with 6 bases between them. This CDR3 spans 12 amino acids. The V gene's germline CDR1 is SGHRS and CDR2 YFSETQ. The CDR3 loop reads CASSLDRPPLHF. In nucleotides, the CDR3 is TGCGCCAGCAGCTTGGACAGACCACCCCTCCACTTT.

This clone occurred a few times. The rearrangement joins TRBV19 to TRBJ2-5; TRBD1 matches at 8 bases. The CDR3 runs 15 residues. CDR1 is LNHDA and CDR2 is SQIVND in the germline V gene (reference sequence). The J segment lost 3 bases and the V segment lost 9 bases, leaving 12 bases of the junction unmatched. DNA of the CDR3: TGTGCCAGGGCAAGTTATTGGACAGGGAAAGAGACCCAGTACTTC. Translated: CARASYWTGKETQYF.

This clone was seen a handful of times. The chain links TRBV9 to TRBJ1-1, with D perhaps TRBD1 (5 bases). Between the trimmed V and J ends, which lost 0 bases and 0 bases, there was a span of 15 bases. CDR1 and CDR2 from the germline V gene are SGDLS and YYNGEE. The CDR3 is 17 amino acids. The CDR3, as DNA: TGTGCCAGCAGCGTAGGGGCAGGGTGGTTAATGAACACTGAAGCTTTCTTT. This translates into CASSVGAGWLMNTEAFF.

The V gene is TRBV10-2, the J gene TRBJ1-2, with D tentatively TRBD1 (5 bases). The V end was cut by 0 bases, the J end by 8 bases, with 16 bases between. CDR1 is WSHSY and CDR2 is SAAADI in the germline V gene. This CDR3 comprises 15 residues. The CDR3 is CASSESTGSISGYTF. The CDR3 DNA is TGCGCCAGCAGTGAGTCAACAGGATCCATATCGGGCTACACCTTC.

The chain links TRBV6-2 or TRBV6-3 to TRBJ1-4, with 8 nucleotides matching TRBD1. Per germline, CDR1 MNHEY and CDR2 SVGEGT. The CDR3 covers 16 residues. The V and J ends lost 2 bases and 5 bases, in that order; junction bases with no gene match: 7. The CDR3 nucleotides are TGTGCCAGCAGTTACCCCGGGACAGGACAGAATGAAAAACTGTTTTTT. This gives the protein CASSYPGTGQNEKLFF.

The rearrangement uses TRBV19 and TRBJ1-1; D call uncertain. The CDR3 consists of 14 residues. The germline V gene has CDR1 LNHDA and CDR2 SQIVND (reference sequence). V dropped 5 bases and J dropped 3 bases, with 13 bases sitting between them. The CDR3 DNA is TGTGCCAGTAGTTATGACATTTTGTACACTGAAGCTTTCTTT. The encoded protein is CASSYDILYTEAFF.

The V gene is TRBV10-3, the J gene TRBJ1-3; D gene ambiguous. V lost 4 bases and J 3 bases, leaving 19 bases between the germline ends. CDR1 and CDR2 (germline): ENHRY, SYGVKD. The length of the CDR3 is 17 residues. CDR3 DNA sequence: TGTGCCATCAGTGCCTATCCGGTCCGGCTAGATGGAAACACCATATATTTT. Its translation is CAISAYPVRLDGNTIYF.

The V and J genes are TRBV5-1 and TRBJ2-5; TRBD2 agrees at 9 bases. CDR1 SGHRS and CDR2 YFSETQ come from the germline V gene. CDR3 length: 15 amino acids. V gave up 2 bases and J gave up 3 bases; unmatched junction bases: 5. This CDR3 reads CASSLRTSVEETQYF. CDR3 DNA: TGCGCCAGCAGCTTAAGGACTAGCGTGGAAGAGACCCAGTACTTC.

The J gene is TRBJ1-1, the V gene TRBV10-3; 7 nucleotides agree with TRBD1. The CDR3 loop spans 15 amino acids. Per the germline V gene, CDR1 is ENHRY and CDR2 is SYGVKD. Losses at the gene ends were 6 bases for V and 1 base for J; bases not matched to a gene: 8. For the CDR3, the DNA is TGTGCCATCAGGTTGGCCAGGGGGGAGAACACTGAAGCTTTCTTT. It is translated as CAIRLARGENTEAFF.

The CDR3 protein is CASSPWGDRAYGYTF. The CDR3, as DNA: TGTGCCAGCAGTCCCTGGGGTGACAGGGCCTATGGCTACACCTTC. The chain couples TRBV7-9 to TRBJ1-2; 7 bases are shared with TRBD1. Germline V gives CDR1 SEHNR, CDR2 FQNEAQ (reference sequence). The J segment lost 4 bases and the V segment lost 6 bases, leaving 11 bases of the junction unmatched. The length of the CDR3 is 15 residues.

The V and J genes are TRBV29-1 and TRBJ2-3; no clear D gene. Deletions cut 4 bases from V and 0 bases from J, with 14 bases between. CDR1 and CDR2 from the germline V gene are SQVTM and ANQGSEA. The CDR3 extends over 15 amino acids. This CDR3 reads CSVVRGSASTDTQYF. In nucleotides, the CDR3 is TGCAGCGTTGTTCGAGGATCCGCTAGCACAGATACGCAGTATTTT.

V is TRBV3-1 (or the pseudogene TRBV3-2) and J is TRBJ2-3; 13 bases line up with TRBD2. The CDR3 loop spans 19 amino acids. The V gene end was trimmed by 2 bases and the J gene end by 5 bases; junction bases not matched to a gene: 13. Germline V gene data show CDR1 as LGHDT and CDR2 as YNNKEL (reference sequence). The CDR3 here is CASSQQEARTSGGGDTQYF. CDR3 bases: TGTGCCAGCAGCCAACAAGAAGCTAGGACTAGCGGGGGAGGAGATACGCAGTATTTT.

The V and J genes are TRBV5-8 and TRBJ2-3; D is ambiguous. The CDR3 sequence is 14 residues long. The germline V gene has CDR1 SGHTS and CDR2 YDEGEE. The V gene lost 7 bases and the J gene lost 2 bases, with 14 bases spanning the gap. Here the CDR3 reads CASGGKEITDTQYF. CDR3 sequence (DNA): TGTGCCAGCGGCGGCAAAGAAATCACAGATACGCAGTATTTT.

This clone has only one observation. The chain recombines TRBV4-1 with TRBJ2-2; D possibly corresponds to TRBD1 (6 bases). CDR3 length: 15 amino acids. CDR1 MGHRA and CDR2 YSYEKL come from the germline V gene. V was trimmed by 3 bases and J by 1 base, leaving 9 bases between them. CDR3 sequence reads: CASSHPDRNTGELFF. CDR3 sequence (DNA): TGCGCCAGCAGCCATCCGGACAGGAACACCGGGGAGCTGTTTTTT.

The CDR3: CASSPDRYNEQFF. The CDR3 coding sequence is TGTGCCAGCAGCCCGGACAGGTACAATGAGCAGTTCTTC. The V call is TRBV6-5, the J call TRBJ2-1; 7 bases are shared with TRBD1. Per germline, CDR1 MNHEY and CDR2 SVGAGI. Trimming cost V 6 bases and J 4 bases; bases outside gene matches: 3. The CDR3 spans 13 residues.

V gene TRBV9 combines with J gene TRBJ1-5; possible D gene TRBD1, 5 bases. CDR1 and CDR2 from the germline V gene are SGDLS and YYNGEE. This CDR3 is 16 amino acids long. Trimming took 7 bases from V and 9 from J, leaving 26 bases between them. As DNA, the CDR3 is TGTGCCAGCCTAAAGTTCCGGGACTGGGCTAGGGCGCCCCAGCATTTT. This sequence encodes CASLKFRDWARAPQHF.

The chain links TRBV5-4 to TRBJ1-2, with D possibly matching TRBD1 (5 bases). The CDR3 consists of 15 residues. The germline V and J ends were trimmed by 0 bases and 8 bases, with 17 bases remaining between them. Per the germline V gene, CDR1 is SGHNT and CDR2 is YYREEE (reference sequence). CDR3 protein: CASSLEIPGVTGYTF. DNA for the CDR3: TGTGCCAGCAGCTTGGAAATTCCGGGGGTTACCGGCTACACCTTC.

This rearrangement joins TRBV30 to TRBJ1-3, with 7 bases matching TRBD1. Germline loops: CDR1 GTSNPN, CDR2 SVGIG (reference sequence). The CDR3 loop spans 14 amino acids. Trimming removed 4 bases from V and 2 bases from J; junction bases left unmatched: 5. CDR3 nucleotides: TGTGCCTGGACCTTAGACAGGGCTGGAAACACCATATATTTT. Translated, it gives CAWTLDRAGNTIYF.

This clone was seen a few times. The V call is TRBV4-2, the J call TRBJ1-5; D is perhaps TRBD1 (5 bases). V lost 0 bases to trimming and J lost 0 bases, with 15 bases between them. CDR3 size: 18 residues. Germline lookup yields CDR1 LGHNA and CDR2 YNFKEQ. CDR3 coding DNA: TGTGCCAGCAGCCAAGATCGGTATGGGGCGGATAGCAATCAGCCCCAGCATTTT. As protein: CASSQDRYGADSNQPQHF.

The chain couples TRBV7-9 to TRBJ1-1; the D is unclear. CDR1 and CDR2 (germline): SEHNR, FQNEAQ (reference sequence). CDR3 length equals 16 residues. Trimming took 5 bases from V and 3 from J, leaving 19 bases between them. This chain's CDR3 is CASSPTFALTDTEAFF. CDR3 coding DNA: TGTGCCAGCAGCCCAACCTTCGCACTTACCGACACTGAAGCTTTCTTT.

In its sample, this clone was seen a few times. The V and J genes are TRBV11-2 and TRBJ2-7; maybe TRBD1 (6 bases). Deletions cut 4 bases from V and 0 bases from J, with 10 bases between. The CDR3 is 14 residues long. Germline CDR1 SGHAT, CDR2 FQNNGV. CDR3 protein: CASSSGQFSYEQYF. The DNA of the CDR3 is TGTGCCAGCAGCTCAGGACAGTTCTCCTACGAGCAGTACTTC. The full variable domain, its missing parts supplied by reference TRBV11-2 and TRBJ2-7, is EAGVAQSPRYKIIEKRQSVAFWCNPISGHATLYWYQQILGQGPKLLIQFQNNGVVDDSQLPKDRFSAERLKGVDSTLKIQPAKLEDSAVYLCASSSGQFSYEQYFGPGTRLTVT.

V gene TRBV5-6 combines with J gene TRBJ2-3; D may be TRBD2 (5 bases). The germline V and J ends were trimmed by 5 bases and 5 bases, with 18 bases remaining between them. The CDR3 contains 15 residues. Germline V gene data show CDR1 as SGHDT and CDR2 as YYEEEE. CDR3 sequence reads: CASSRLLGGEDTQYF. In DNA form, the CDR3 reads TGTGCCAGCAGTCGGCTCCTAGGAGGCGAAGATACGCAGTATTTT.

This clone came up a few times. This chain connects TRBV6-2 or TRBV6-3 to TRBJ2-7; 11 bases are shared with TRBD1. The trim removed 0 bases at V and 4 bases at J, leaving 5 bases unmatched. Germline V gene data show CDR1 as MNHEY and CDR2 as SVGEGT. This CDR3 is 16 amino acids long. CDR3 in DNA: TGTGCCAGCAGTTACTCGTTGGACAGGGGGCAGTACGAGCAGTACTTC. The encoded protein is CASSYSLDRGQYEQYF.

The table lists this clone with a few counts. This rearrangement joins TRBV30 to TRBJ1-1; 7 bases fit TRBD1. The CDR3 spans 13 residues. Germline CDR1 reads GTSNPN; CDR2 reads SVGIG (reference sequence). The junction had 5 bases not matched to a gene; V was cut back by 3 bases and J by 4 bases. CDR3 DNA: TGTGCCTGGAGAGGCAGGGGGTTCACTGAAGCTTTCTTT. Amino acids: CAWRGRGFTEAFF.

V usage is TRBV11-3 and J usage is TRBJ1-1, with TRBD1 matching over 7 bases. The CDR3 has 12 amino acids. The trim removed 5 bases at V and 5 bases at J, leaving 2 bases unmatched. Per germline, CDR1 SGHNT and CDR2 YENEEA. For the CDR3, the DNA is TGTGCCAGCAGCCAGGGGGAAACTGAAGCTTTCTTT. This sequence encodes CASSQGETEAFF.

The V and J genes are TRBV7-3 and TRBJ2-3; 8 nucleotides align to TRBD1. The J segment lost 3 bases and the V segment lost 5 bases, leaving 10 bases of the junction unmatched. The V gene's germline CDR1 is SGHTA and CDR2 FQGTGA. This CDR3 comprises 16 residues. CDR3 residues: CASSLLPGGSTDTQYF. CDR3 sequence (DNA): TGTGCCAGCAGCCTCCTCCCAGGGGGCTCAACAGATACGCAGTATTTT.